This T cell receptor (beta chain) was sequenced in a study of human T cells and chemical hapten exposure. A single record per CDR3 protein comes from TCRdb applying MiXCR to the RACE reads. Here the sample spans 150,000 to 200,000 distinct CDR3 sequences, roughly a quarter being singletons. Time point noted: patch test 3, about 24 weeks after DPC sensitization. Stated treatment: therapeutic diphenylcyclopropenone sensitization with weekly scalp DPC. The germline V gene encodes CDR1 ENHRY and CDR2 SYGVKD. The V and J ends lost 2 bases and 5 bases respectively, with 7 bases between them. The CDR3 consists of 12 residues.

The input for sequencing was whole blood, taken in connection with sensitization to the hapten diphenylcyclopropenone (DPC). This receptor was obtained from a woman aged 40 to 50 with alopecia areata. Some clones in this sample may be carry-over from other donors' samples. The V and J genes are TRBV10-3 and TRBJ2-7; no definite D call. CDR3 in amino acids: CAISEAYNEQYF. For the CDR3, the DNA is TGTGCCATCAGTGAGGCGTACAACGAGCAGTACTTC.